These T cell receptor beta chains were read from a single sample in a study of T cell repertoires in cytomegalovirus infection. MiXCR, run by TCRdb on the reads, gives a single entry per CDR3 protein. This repertoire shows around 740,000 distinct CDR3 sequences, 35% found once; its top ten account for more than 2.5%. The specimen sequenced was PBMCs. Receptors were obtained from a human donor in good health (CMV status not recorded). Some clones in this sample may be carry-over from other donors' samples. Each CDR3 is given with its conserved first and last residue. D genes are given only for firm matches. Size is omitted from some rows. Given values are once, few, many or a class for expanded clones.

V	size	J	D	DNA	CDR3
TRBV5-1	-	TRBJ1-1	-	TGCGCCAGCAGCTTCCAATCTGGTGACACTGAAGCTTTCTTT	CASSFQSGDTEAFF
TRBV28	-	TRBJ1-5	-	TGTTCCAGCAGTCGAATGGTCCTTAATAGCAAACAGCCCCAGCCTTTT	CSSSRMVLNSKQPQPF
TRBV29-1	few	TRBJ2-2	TRBD2	TGCAGCGTTGAAGACGGACTAGCTGACACCGGGGAGCTGTTTTTT	CSVEDGLADTGELFF
TRBV28	few	TRBJ2-7	TRBD1	TGTGCCAGCAGTTTTGTGGGTCGGCGACAGGGTGGATACGAGCAGTACTTC	CASSFVGRRQGGYEQYF
TRBV4-2	many	TRBJ2-5	-	TGTGCCAGCAGCCAAGCCTTGTACCAAGAGACCCAGTACTTC	CASSQALYQETQYF
TRBV12-3/TRBV12-4	-	TRBJ2-5	TRBD1	TGTGCCAACGGACAGGGTGGGGGGTCCCAGTACTTC	CANGQGGGSQYF
TRBV5-1	-	TRBJ2-5	-	TGCGCCAGCAGCTTGGTACAGGGCGCAGAGACCCAGTACTTC	CASSLVQGAETQYF
TRBV12-3/TRBV12-4	few	TRBJ2-1	TRBD2	TGTGCCAGCAGTTTATCCCCTAGCGGGAGGGCCCACAATGAGCAGTTCTTC	CASSLSPSGRAHNEQFF
TRBV28	-	TRBJ1-5	-	TGTGCCAGCAGTTTCGCGACGACGGCACATCAGCCCCAGCATTTT	CASSFATTAHQPQHF
TRBV4-1	-	TRBJ2-5	TRBD2	TGCGCCAGCAGCCAGGTGACTAGCGGGAGTGAGGTGGTCGAGACCCAGTACTTC	CASSQVTSGSEVVETQYF
TRBV6-5	-	TRBJ2-3	-	TGTGCCAGCAGTCGCTTGGGGAGCACAGATACGCAGTATTTT	CASSRLGSTDTQYF
TRBV12-3/TRBV12-4	few	TRBJ2-2	TRBD2	TGTGCCAGCAGCCGACTGGTAGCGGGGGACACCGGGGAGCTGTTTTTT	CASSRLVAGDTGELFF
TRBV5-1	-	TRBJ2-7	-	TGCGCCAGCAGCTTGGATCCCCGATCGCACTACGAGCAGTACTTC	CASSLDPRSHYEQYF
TRBV6-5	few	TRBJ2-7	TRBD2	TGTGCCAGCAGTTACGGGATAGCGGGATTGGACGAGCAGTACTTC	CASSYGIAGLDEQYF
TRBV7-8	-	TRBJ1-6	-	TGTGCCAGCAGCTTAATCACGGACCCTAATTCACCCCTCCACTTT	CASSLITDPNSPLHF
TRBV7-2	few	TRBJ1-1	-	TGTGCCAGCAGCTCTGGGGGGGGGCGCGAATTTTTGGCTGAAGCTTTCTTT	CASSSGGGREFLAEAFF
TRBV28	few	TRBJ1-1	TRBD1	TGTGCCAGCAGTTCCCCCGCCTCCGGGACAGGGGGTAGGAGCACTGAAGCTTTCTTT	CASSSPASGTGGRSTEAFF
TRBV6-6	many	TRBJ2-7	-	TGTGCCAGCAGTTACGAGGCGGGGAGCTCCTACGAGCAGTACTTC	CASSYEAGSSYEQYF
TRBV28	-	TRBJ2-4	-	TGTGCCAGCAGTTTAAGCTACCTTCGTGGCAAAAACATTCAGTACTTC	CASSLSYLRGKNIQYF
TRBV18	few	TRBJ2-1	TRBD2	TGTGCCAGCTCAGAGACTAGCGGGAGCTACTACAATGAGCAGTTCTTC	CASSETSGSYYNEQFF
TRBV20-1	once	TRBJ2-7	TRBD1	TGCAGTTCTCTTGACAGGGGACGTCCCTACGAGCAGTACTTC	CSSLDRGRPYEQYF
TRBV11-2	many	TRBJ2-1	-	TGTGCCAGCAGCAATCGGACTCGATTCTACAATGAGCAGTTCTTC	CASSNRTRFYNEQFF
TRBV5-1	-	TRBJ1-1	-	TGCGCCAGCAGCTTCGGGGGAATGGGCACTGAAGATTTCTTT	CASSFGGMGTEDFF
TRBV12-3/TRBV12-4	-	TRBJ1-2	-	TGTGCCAGCAGTCATGACGCGAACTATGGCTACACCTTC	CASSHDANYGYTF
TRBV6-1	-	TRBJ1-1	-	TGTGCCAGCAGTGATCGGTCGGGGAACACTGAAGCTTTCTTT	CASSDRSGNTEAFF
TRBV6-8	-	TRBJ1-2	TRBD1	TGTGCCAGTACCTCAGGGGGCATATATGGCTACACCTTC	CASTSGGIYGYTF
TRBV7-9	few	TRBJ2-1	-	TGTGCCAGCAGCTCCCGGGACGGACCCTTCGGCGATGAGCAGTTCTTC	CASSSRDGPFGDEQFF
TRBV20-1	few	TRBJ2-7	-	TGCAGTGCTAGATCTTCCTTCACACACGAATCGCCTCTCGAGCAGTACTTC	CSARSSFTHESPLEQYF
TRBV10-3	many	TRBJ2-3	-	TGTGCCATCAGTGAGTCGTTTAGAGGAGCAGATACGCAGTATTTT	CAISESFRGADTQYF
TRBV7-2	-	TRBJ2-7	-	TGTGCCAGCATCCCACTCTACGAGCAGTACTTC	CASIPLYEQYF
TRBV4-1	-	TRBJ1-1	-	TGCGCCAGCGAATCAAAGGGGCACACTGAAGCTTTCTTT	CASESKGHTEAFF
TRBV7-2	-	TRBJ2-2	-	TGTGCCAGCAGCTCCCAAAGGAGGGAAGAGCTGTTTTTT	CASSSQRREELFF
TRBV6-8	-	TRBJ2-5	-	TGTGCCAGCAGTATTTCGGTCGGGTTCTCGGAGACCCAGTACTTC	CASSISVGFSETQYF
TRBV4-1	-	TRBJ1-2	-	TGCTCCAGAAGCCATCTCCCCCAGGGTAACTATGGCTACACCTTC	CSRSHLPQGNYGYTF
TRBV7-6	-	TRBJ2-2	TRBD1	TGTGCCAGCGGACAGGGCACCGGGGAGCTGTTTTTT	CASGQGTGELFF
TRBV7-2	many	TRBJ1-5	-	TGTGCCAGCAGCTTAGAGGTCTATAAGGCCCAGCATTTT	CASSLEVYKAQHF
TRBV6-8	-	TRBJ2-2	-	TGTGCCAGCAGTTACTCCCAGAATCTCGGGGAGCTGTTTTTT	CASSYSQNLGELFF